This T cell receptor (beta chain) was retrieved from a study of blood T cell repertoires in COVID-19. The authors' processing: Amplifying reference gene primers gave estimates of nucleated cell counts. Clones were read by immunoSEQ multiplex PCR, and TCRdb kept only the in-frame ones, dropping some. The V and J calls and the clone size are those of that table, but D and trimming were determined from the DNA. The data show some 220,000 clones, over 75% seen once. Input material: peripheral blood. The TCR comes from a human donor in a cohort sampled during active COVID-19.

The CDR3 sequence: CASSSQGLAEAFF. Written as DNA, the CDR3 is TGTGCCAGCAGCTCTCAGGGGTTGGCTGAAGCTTTCTTT. J is TRBJ1-1 and V is TRBV7-3; TRBD1 is a possible D gene (6 bases). Germline values: CDR1 SGHTA, CDR2 FQGTGA. The CDR3 loop spans 13 amino acids. V was cut by 4 bases and J by 6 bases, with 12 bases left in between.